This T cell receptor beta chain was retrieved from a study of T cells in localized non-small cell lung cancer. General study findings and limits: Uninvolved adjacent lung had the highest recorded T cell clonality, with tumor below it.

The CDR3 runs to 15 residues. Trimming cost V 3 bases and J 0 bases, with 9 bases left between them. Germline assignment: CDR1 ENHRY and CDR2 SYGVKD. Here immunoSEQ multiplex PCR was the method, and the copy in TCRdb shows in-frame clones only, minus some. The data contain 27,000 or so clones, 80% to 85% of them singletons. On this clone itself: Its antigen is as yet unknown.

The V call is TRBV10-3, the J call TRBJ2-4; D unresolved. Material: peripheral blood, obtained before any cancer treatment. This receptor was identified in a woman aged 40 to 75 with stage I lung adenocarcinoma. The CDR3 DNA sequence: TGTGCCATCAGTGATACCCAGTTAGCCAAAAACATTCAGTACTTC. Translated, it gives CAISDTQLAKNIQYF.